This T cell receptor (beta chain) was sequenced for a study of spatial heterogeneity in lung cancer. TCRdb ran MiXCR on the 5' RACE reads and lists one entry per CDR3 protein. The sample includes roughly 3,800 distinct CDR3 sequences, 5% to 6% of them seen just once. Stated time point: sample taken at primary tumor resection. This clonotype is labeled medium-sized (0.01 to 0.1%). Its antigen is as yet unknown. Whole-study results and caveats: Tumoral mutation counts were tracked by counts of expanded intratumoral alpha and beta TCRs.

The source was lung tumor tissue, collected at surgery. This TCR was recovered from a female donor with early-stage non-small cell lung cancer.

In nucleotides, the CDR3 is TGTGCCAGCAGACACGGGACAGCGCTTGGCGTC. This translates into CASRHGTALGV. The chain joins TRBV6-1 to TRBJ2-7; 7 bases fit TRBD1. Germline loops: CDR1 MNHNS, CDR2 SASEGT. The CDR3 is 11 residues long.